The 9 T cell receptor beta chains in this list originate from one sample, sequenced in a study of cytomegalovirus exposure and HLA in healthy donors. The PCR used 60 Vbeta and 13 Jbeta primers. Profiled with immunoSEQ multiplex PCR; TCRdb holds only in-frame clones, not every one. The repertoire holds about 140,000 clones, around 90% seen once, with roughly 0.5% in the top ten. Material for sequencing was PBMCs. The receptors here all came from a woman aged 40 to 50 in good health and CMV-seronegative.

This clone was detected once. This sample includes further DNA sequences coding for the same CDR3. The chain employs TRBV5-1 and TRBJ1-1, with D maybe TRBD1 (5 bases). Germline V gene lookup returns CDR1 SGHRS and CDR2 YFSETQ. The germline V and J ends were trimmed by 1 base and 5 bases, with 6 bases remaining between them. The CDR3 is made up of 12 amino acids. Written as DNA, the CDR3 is TGCGCCAGCAGCTTGCGGGGGACTGAAGCTTTCTTT. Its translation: CASSLRGTEAFF.

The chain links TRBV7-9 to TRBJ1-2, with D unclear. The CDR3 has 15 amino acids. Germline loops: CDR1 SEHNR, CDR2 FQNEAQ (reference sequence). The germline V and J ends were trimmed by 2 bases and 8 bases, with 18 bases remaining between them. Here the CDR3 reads CASSLSLGQAGGYTF. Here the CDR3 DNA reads TGTGCCAGCAGCTTATCTCTTGGGCAGGCTGGAGGCTACACCTTC.

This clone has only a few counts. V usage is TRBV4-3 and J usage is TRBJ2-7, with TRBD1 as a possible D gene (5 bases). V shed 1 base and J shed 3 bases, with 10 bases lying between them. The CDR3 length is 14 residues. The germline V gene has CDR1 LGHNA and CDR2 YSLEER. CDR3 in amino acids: CASSQGRQYYEQYF. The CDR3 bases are TGCGCCAGCAGCCAAGGGAGACAGTACTACGAGCAGTACTTC.

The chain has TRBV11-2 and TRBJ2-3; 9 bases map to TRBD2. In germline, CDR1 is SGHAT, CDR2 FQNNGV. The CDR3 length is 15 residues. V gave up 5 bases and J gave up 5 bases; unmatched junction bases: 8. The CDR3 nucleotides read TGTGCCAGCAGCCGTGGTAGCGGGAGTATAGATACGCAGTATTTT. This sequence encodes CASSRGSGSIDTQYF. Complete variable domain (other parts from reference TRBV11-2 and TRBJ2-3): EAGVAQSPRYKIIEKRQSVAFWCNPISGHATLYWYQQILGQGPKLLIQFQNNGVVDDSQLPKDRFSAERLKGVDSTLKIQPAKLEDSAVYLCASSRGSGSIDTQYFGPGTRLTVL.

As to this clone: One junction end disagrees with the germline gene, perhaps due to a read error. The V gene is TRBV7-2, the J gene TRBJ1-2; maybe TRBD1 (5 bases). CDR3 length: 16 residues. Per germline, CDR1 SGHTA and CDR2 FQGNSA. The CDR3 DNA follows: TGTGCCAGCAGCTTAGCCCCCAGACAGTCTCTGAGTGGCCACACCTTC. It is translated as CASSLAPRQSLSGHTF.

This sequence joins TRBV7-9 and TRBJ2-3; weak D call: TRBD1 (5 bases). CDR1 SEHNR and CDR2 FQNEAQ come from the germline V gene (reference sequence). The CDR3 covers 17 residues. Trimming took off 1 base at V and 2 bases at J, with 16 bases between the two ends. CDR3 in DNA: TGTGCCAGCAGCTTAGATCTCCAGGGTCTTTACACAGATACGCAGTATTTT. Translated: CASSLDLQGLYTDTQYF.

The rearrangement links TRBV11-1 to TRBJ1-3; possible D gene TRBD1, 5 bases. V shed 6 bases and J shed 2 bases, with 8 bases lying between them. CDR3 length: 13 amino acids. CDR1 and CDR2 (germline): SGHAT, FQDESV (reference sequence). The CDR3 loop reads CASSTGPGNTIYF. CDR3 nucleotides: TGTGCCAGCAGTACAGGTCCTGGAAACACCATATATTTT.

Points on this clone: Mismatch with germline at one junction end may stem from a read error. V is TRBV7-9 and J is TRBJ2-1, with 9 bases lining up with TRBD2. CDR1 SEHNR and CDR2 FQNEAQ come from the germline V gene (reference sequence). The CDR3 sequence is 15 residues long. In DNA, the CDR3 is TGTTCCAGCAGCTTAGCGGGAGTAGGTAGTAATGAGCAGTTCTTC. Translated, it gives CSSSLAGVGSNEQFF.

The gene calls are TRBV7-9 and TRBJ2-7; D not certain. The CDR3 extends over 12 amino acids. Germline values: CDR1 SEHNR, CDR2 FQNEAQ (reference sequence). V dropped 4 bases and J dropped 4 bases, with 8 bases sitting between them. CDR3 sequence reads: CASSYKSYEQYF. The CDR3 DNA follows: TGTGCCAGCAGCTACAAAAGTTACGAGCAGTACTTC.